This T cell receptor beta chain emerged from a study of blood T cell repertoires in COVID-19. Study overall: The samples span acute and convalescent COVID-19 from the United States, Italy and Spain.

TCRdb keeps only in-frame clones here, not all; method: immunoSEQ multiplex PCR. In the table there are about 440,000 clones, 88% of which are singletons. Germline V lookup: CDR1 SGHDT, CDR2 YYEEEE. V was clipped by 4 bases and J by 10 bases, with 21 bases between them. The CDR3 runs 15 residues. The TCR sequence derives from a woman aged 50 to 60 with COVID-19, enrolled during active disease. The sequencing sample was made of peripheral blood. The chain recombines TRBV5-6 with TRBJ2-1; D perhaps matches TRBD1 (7 bases). As DNA, the CDR3 is TGTGCCAGCAGCCTTCCGTCAGGGGGGCGGTTGGAGCAGTTCTTC. Its translation is CASSLPSGGRLEQFF.